This T cell receptor beta chain was identified in a study of circulating CD8 cells and anti-PD-1 response in melanoma. This clonotype is medium-sized (0.01 to 0.1%). The CDR3 sequence is 11 residues long. V dropped 10 bases and J dropped 3 bases, with 10 bases sitting between them. In germline, CDR1 is MDHEN, CDR2 SYDVKM. Using roughly 15 ng of total RNA, TCR libraries were made with the QIAseq Immune Repertoire TCR panel. MiXCR, run by TCRdb on the reads, gives a single entry per CDR3 protein. The table shows about 1,200 distinct CDR3 sequences, with 6.3% occurring only once. Live CD3+CD8+TCRalphabeta+ cells were sorted into four subsets by PD-1 and/or TIGIT.

J is TRBJ2-7 and V is TRBV28, with a weak D call TRBD1 (6 bases). Sequencing was performed on CD8+ T cells from PBMCs, taken at baseline or after one month of anti-PD-1 therapy (not recorded which). This receptor was taken from a human donor with melanoma. The CDR3 loop is CATGHSYEQYF. The CDR3 nucleotides are TGTGCCACGGGACACAGCTACGAGCAGTACTTC.